A selection of T cell receptor beta chains follows, all from one sample in a study of blood T cell repertoires in COVID-19. Profiled with immunoSEQ multiplex PCR; TCRdb holds only in-frame clones, not every one. This sample carries 150,000 to 200,000 clones, 75% to 90% of them seen once, and the ten largest clones take around 7.3%. The source material was peripheral blood. The receptors were sampled from a woman between 65 and 79 years old with COVID-19, enrolled during active disease. Both conserved end residues are part of each CDR3. The order of the fields is D gene, CDR3 length, J gene, clone size, V gene, CDR3 DNA, CDR3 protein. A D gene is named only where the DNA matches it firmly. Only part of the rows carry a size: once, few, many, or a class if the clone is expanded.

>TRBD2|14|TRBJ2-7|NA|TRBV18
TGTGCCAGCTCACCTGAGCGGGGTTCCTACGAGCAGTACTTC
CASSPERGSYEQYF
>TRBD1|14|TRBJ1-1|few|TRBV9
TGTGCCAGCAGCGTAGTCGGACAGGGGGCTGAAGCTTTCTTT
CASSVVGQGAEAFF
>TRBD1|14|TRBJ2-1|NA|TRBV5-1
TGCGCCAGCAGCATCGGGACAGCCTACAATGAGCAGTTCTTC
CASSIGTAYNEQFF
>NA|15|TRBJ2-7|NA|TRBV5-4
TGTGCCAGCAGCTCCGCCGAGACAGGTGGACGCGAGCAGTACTTC
CASSSAETGGREQYF
>NA|16|TRBJ2-7|NA|TRBV5-4
TGTGCCAGCAGCCCACAGACTACTACACTCACCTACGAGCAGTACTTC
CASSPQTTTLTYEQYF
>TRBD2|15|TRBJ2-7|NA|TRBV5-1
TGCGCCAGCAGCTACCTAGCGGGAGAAGGCTACGAGCAGTACTTC
CASSYLAGEGYEQYF
>TRBD2|18|TRBJ2-1|once|TRBV28
TGTGCCAGCAGCACCGGGACTAGCGGGAGGGACGATAGGAATGAGCAGTTCTTC
CASSTGTSGRDDRNEQFF
>NA|14|TRBJ2-5|NA|TRBV5-4
TGTGCCAGCAGCCTGGTGGGAGCTGGAGAGACCCAGTACTTC
CASSLVGAGETQYF
>TRBD1|16|TRBJ2-1|once|TRBV5-1
TGCGCCAGCAGCTTGGTGGGACAGAGTTCGTACAATGAGCAGTTCTTC
CASSLVGQSSYNEQFF
>NA|18|TRBJ1-3|NA|TRBV27
TGTGCCAGCAGTTTAAGGGGAACAGGATCCTTCTCTGGAAACACCATATATTTT
CASSLRGTGSFSGNTIYF
>TRBD1|15|TRBJ1-2|NA|TRBV6-6
TGTGCCAGCAGCCAAACGACAGGGGGCGGAGGGTACTACACCTTC
CASSQTTGGGGYYTF
>TRBD1|17|TRBJ1-2|many|TRBV19
TGTGCCAGTAAAACGGAGGGAGGACAGGGCCCCAACTATGGCTACACCTTC
CASKTEGGQGPNYGYTF
>NA|18|TRBJ2-3|NA|TRBV24-1
TGTGCCACCAGTGATTTAAGGGGCTCTCTACTAAGCACAGATACGCAGTATTTT
CATSDLRGSLLSTDTQYF
>NA|14|TRBJ1-4|once|TRBV2
TGTGCCAGCAGTCCGAGACGGGGGGATGAAAAACTGTTTTTT
CASSPRRGDEKLFF
>TRBD2|15|TRBJ2-7|NA|TRBV11-2
TGTGCCAGCAGCTTAGGACTAGCGGGCCGGCGGGAGCAGTACTTC
CASSLGLAGRREQYF
>TRBD1|13|TRBJ1-2|NA|TRBV5-6
TGTGCCAGCAGCCCCTCGGACAGGGAAGGCTACACCTTC
CASSPSDREGYTF
>TRBD2|15|TRBJ2-1|NA|TRBV7-2
TGTGCCAGCAGCTTAGCGGGCGGGAGAAACAATGAGCAGTTCTTC
CASSLAGGRNNEQFF
>TRBD2|15|TRBJ2-1|NA|TRBV6-2/TRBV6-3
TGTGCCAGCAGTCCCGGACTAGCGGGAAACAATGAGCAGTTCTTC
CASSPGLAGNNEQFF
>TRBD2|16|TRBJ2-3|NA|TRBV24-1
TGTGCCACCAGTGACCCTGCTAGCGGGAGGGCCGATACGCAGTATTTT
CATSDPASGRADTQYF
>TRBD2|15|TRBJ2-7|NA|TRBV5-6
TGTGCCAGCAGCTTGCTGCCTAGCGGGAGGTGGGAGCAGTACTTC
CASSLLPSGRWEQYF
>NA|13|TRBJ2-4|NA|TRBV7-2
TGTGCCAGCAGCCCCAGAAGAGGAAACATTCAGTACTTC
CASSPRRGNIQYF
>TRBD2|16|TRBJ2-1|NA|TRBV7-3
TGTGCCAGCAGCTTAACGGGCGGTAGCGGGAACAATGAGCAGTTCTTC
CASSLTGGSGNNEQFF
>TRBD1|15|TRBJ2-1|NA|TRBV19
TGTGCCAGTAGGCGAGGGACAGGGCCCGTCGGTGAGCAGTTCTTC
CASRRGTGPVGEQFF
>TRBD1|15|TRBJ2-5|NA|TRBV5-6
TGTGCCAGCAGCAGGGACAGGGGAAAGGTGGAGACCCAGTACTTC
CASSRDRGKVETQYF
>NA|14|TRBJ2-1|NA|TRBV5-4
TGTGCCAGCAGCTTTGAAGGGGCTGGGCGTGAGCAGTTCTTC
CASSFEGAGREQFF
>TRBD1|15|TRBJ2-7|NA|TRBV28
TGTGCCAGCAGTCTCCGGGACAGGGTTATCTACGAGCAGTACTTC
CASSLRDRVIYEQYF
>TRBD1|16|TRBJ2-7|few|TRBV3-1/TRBV3-2
TGTGCCAGCAGCCAAGCCCCGGGACAGGGAAACTACGAGCAGTACTTC
CASSQAPGQGNYEQYF
>TRBD1|15|TRBJ2-1|NA|TRBV6-5
TGTGCCAGCACCAACACGGGACAGGGGGGAGGGGAGCAGTTCTTC
CASTNTGQGGGEQFF
>NA|14|TRBJ1-5|NA|TRBV6-2/TRBV6-3
TGTGCCAGCAGTTATTCAGGGATGGGTCAGCCCCAGCATTTT
CASSYSGMGQPQHF
>NA|14|TRBJ1-4|NA|TRBV15
TGTGCCACCAGCAGAGGGCAGGGGAGTGAAAAACTGTTTTTT
CATSRGQGSEKLFF
>TRBD1|15|TRBJ2-1|NA|TRBV3-1/TRBV3-2
TGTGCCAGCAGCCCGGGACAGTGGACTTACAATGAGCAGTTCTTC
CASSPGQWTYNEQFF
>TRBD2|17|TRBJ2-2|NA|TRBV29-1
TGCAGCGTTCGTGTACTAGCGGGTTCCCCGGGCACCGGGGAGCTGTTTTTT
CSVRVLAGSPGTGELFF
>NA|13|TRBJ1-5|NA|TRBV14
TGTGCCAGCAGCGAGACCCAGGGGCAGCCCCAGCATTTT
CASSETQGQPQHF
>TRBD2|15|TRBJ2-2|NA|TRBV4-1
TGCGCCAGCAGCTTGGGGAGGGTGAGCACCGGGGAGCTGTTTTTT
CASSLGRVSTGELFF
>NA|15|TRBJ1-4|NA|TRBV19
TGTGCCAGTACCACCGGCAGGGTATGGGATGAAAAACTGTTTTTT
CASTTGRVWDEKLFF
>TRBD1|15|TRBJ1-5|once|TRBV2
TGTGCCAGCAGGGGGACAGGTAACCTTAATCAGCCCCAGCATTTT
CASRGTGNLNQPQHF
>NA|13|TRBJ1-5|NA|TRBV19
TGTGCCAGTAGTCTCCTCGGGGGTCAGCCCCAGCATTTT
CASSLLGGQPQHF
>NA|16|TRBJ2-7|NA|TRBV27
TGTGCCAGCAGTTTAAAGGCTGGCGGAGTCTCCTACGAGCAGTACTTC
CASSLKAGGVSYEQYF
>TRBD1|14|TRBJ2-5|NA|TRBV29-1
TGCAGCGCCAATCCAGGACAGGGCCAAGAGACCCAGTACTTC
CSANPGQGQETQYF
>TRBD1|17|TRBJ1-2|NA|TRBV19
TGTGCCAGTAGCCCCCAGGACCGACAGGGGCGTCACTATGGCTACACCTTC
CASSPQDRQGRHYGYTF
>TRBD2|16|TRBJ2-1|few|TRBV30
TGTGCCTGGAGTAGCGGGAGAACGGTGCTTAGCAATGAGCAGTTCTTC
CAWSSGRTVLSNEQFF
>NA|14|TRBJ1-5|NA|TRBV30
TGTGCCTGGAGTGGCAGGGGTCCCAATCAGCCCCAGCATTTT
CAWSGRGPNQPQHF
>TRBD2|13|TRBJ2-1|NA|TRBV7-2
TGTGCCAGCAGCTTCTCGGGGACTAGCGGGAAGTTCTTC
CASSFSGTSGKFF
>NA|14|TRBJ2-7|NA|TRBV2
TGTGCCAGCAGGGCCGGGACTCTGGTCTACGAGCAGTACTTC
CASRAGTLVYEQYF
>TRBD1|14|TRBJ1-5|NA|TRBV28
TGTGCCAGCAGTACAGGGGGAGAAGGTCAGCCCCAGCATTTT
CASSTGGEGQPQHF
>TRBD1|13|TRBJ1-2|NA|TRBV19
TGTGCCAGTAGTATGGACAGGGTTGGTGGCTACACCTTC
CASSMDRVGGYTF
>NA|16|TRBJ2-5|NA|TRBV5-1
TGCGCCACCCAGGAAGGTAGCGGATTGATACAAGAGACCCAGTACTTC
CATQEGSGLIQETQYF
>NA|15|TRBJ2-7|NA|TRBV6-5
TGTGCCAGCAGTCGCAAGGGAGCCTTGGGAGACGAGCAGTACTTC
CASSRKGALGDEQYF
>NA|11|TRBJ1-2|NA|TRBV24-1
TGTGCCACCAGTGATTTGCGGGGCTACACCTTC
CATSDLRGYTF
>TRBD1|16|TRBJ2-2|NA|TRBV7-9
TGTGCCAGCAGCTCAAGCAGGACAGGAGGCACCGGGGAGCTGTTTTTT
CASSSSRTGGTGELFF
>TRBD1|15|TRBJ2-5|NA|TRBV28
TGTGCCAGCAGTTTGCCAGGGGGCGAAGAAGAGACCCAGTACTTC
CASSLPGGEEETQYF
>TRBD2|17|TRBJ2-2|NA|TRBV6-6
TGTGCCAGCAGTCCACTCTTTAGCGGGAGGTACATCGGGGAGCTGTTTTTT
CASSPLFSGRYIGELFF
>NA|13|TRBJ2-7|NA|TRBV7-2
TGTGCCAGCGGCGCCCGGGGATACTACGAGCAGTACTTC
CASGARGYYEQYF
>TRBD2|16|TRBJ2-7|NA|TRBV5-5
TGTGCCAGCAGCTTGGTGTCTAGCGGGGGCTCCTACGAGCAGTACTTC
CASSLVSSGGSYEQYF
>NA|12|TRBJ2-1|NA|TRBV5-1
TGCGCCAGCAGCTTGTATTACAATGAGCAGTTCTTC
CASSLYYNEQFF
>TRBD2|15|TRBJ2-3|NA|TRBV7-9
TGTGCCAGCAGCCGGACTAGCGGCTACACAGATACGCAGTATTTT
CASSRTSGYTDTQYF
>TRBD1|16|TRBJ1-4|NA|TRBV5-6
TGTGCCAGCAGCTTGCAACAGGGGGCAACTAATGAAAAACTGTTTTTT
CASSLQQGATNEKLFF
>TRBD1|14|TRBJ1-3|NA|TRBV18
TGTGCCAGCTCACCTGAGACAGGGGGAAACACCATATATTTT
CASSPETGGNTIYF
>TRBD2|16|TRBJ2-1|NA|TRBV9
TGTGCCAGCAGCGTAGACGGCGGGAGGATCCTAAATGAGCAGTTCTTC
CASSVDGGRILNEQFF
>TRBD1|14|TRBJ1-3|NA|TRBV10-2
TGCGCCAGCAGGGGACAGGGGGAAGGAAACACCATATATTTT
CASRGQGEGNTIYF